Following are 19 T cell receptor beta chains from one sample sequenced in a study of T cells after yellow fever vaccination. TCRdb reprocessed the 5' RACE reads via MiXCR and lists one record per CDR3 protein. Of 300,000 or so distinct CDR3 sequences in the sample, around 7% were seen once. The sequences come from PBMCs, collected roughly 45 days after the first yellow fever vaccination. All receptors derive from a man aged 18 to 29 who received the YFV17D yellow fever vaccine.

In its sample, this clonotype was seen a few times. The V gene is TRBV5-4, the J gene TRBJ1-1; D is unresolved. CDR3 length: 14 amino acids. Trimming removed 4 bases at V and 1 base at J, with 11 bases between. The germline V gene has CDR1 SGHNT and CDR2 YYREEE (reference sequence). The CDR3 spells CASSPNVGNTEAFF. The CDR3 coding sequence is TGTGCCAGCAGCCCAAACGTGGGGAACACTGAAGCTTTCTTT.

This clonotype was picked up one time. This chain's CDR3 is CASSQVPSYNEQFF. The CDR3 DNA reads TGCGCCAGCAGCCAGGTACCCTCCTACAATGAGCAGTTCTTC. The gene calls are TRBV5-1 and TRBJ2-1; D call uncertain. The germline CDR1 and CDR2 sequences are SGHRS and YFSETQ. This CDR3 is built from 14 residues. Trimming cost V 4 bases and J 0 bases, with 8 bases left between them.

This CDR3 reads CASSLYASGAYEQYF. CDR3 coding DNA: TGTGCCAGCAGTTTATACGCTAGCGGGGCATACGAGCAGTACTTC. V usage is TRBV28 and J usage is TRBJ2-7, with 9 bases that match TRBD2. Per the germline V gene, CDR1 is MDHEN and CDR2 is SYDVKM. There are 15 residues in the CDR3. Trimming took 1 base from V and 4 from J; bases not matched to a gene: 5.

This clonotype was seen many times. V gene TRBV12-3 or TRBV12-4 combines with J gene TRBJ2-1; D might be TRBD1 (5 bases). V dropped 3 bases and J dropped 7 bases, with 7 bases sitting between them. The CDR3 sequence is 12 residues long. The DNA of the CDR3 is TGTGCCAGCAGTTTCAGGGCGAATGAGCAGTTCTTC. Its protein is CASSFRANEQFF.

This clonotype showed up just a few times. In nucleotides, the CDR3 is TGTGCCAGCAGCTTGCCAAGACTAGCGGCCACCTACGAGCAGTACTTC. It yields the protein CASSLPRLAATYEQYF. This chain links TRBV7-2 with TRBJ2-7; TRBD2 matches at 9 bases. The length of the CDR3 is 16 residues. Germline lookup yields CDR1 SGHTA and CDR2 FQGNSA. V shed 3 bases and J 2 bases; nucleotides not matched to a gene: 8.

This CDR3 reads CASSPDRHSPLHF. In nucleotides, the CDR3 is TGTGCCAGCAGTCCCGACAGGCATTCACCCCTCCACTTT. V gene TRBV27 combines with J gene TRBJ1-6; a possible D gene is TRBD1 (6 bases). V lost 5 bases, J lost 8 bases, and 10 bases lay in between. This CDR3 contains 13 residues. Per germline, CDR1 MNHEY and CDR2 SMNVEV (reference sequence).

The chain employs TRBV7-6 and TRBJ2-3; TRBD1 matches at 8 bases. Germline CDR1 and CDR2: SGHVS and FNYEAQ. The CDR3 has 14 amino acids. V was pared by 4 bases and J by 6 bases, with 6 bases of the junction left unmatched. CDR3 in amino acids: CASSSGQGQDTQYF. DNA of the CDR3: TGTGCCAGCAGCTCTGGACAGGGCCAGGATACGCAGTATTTT.

This clonotype showed up many times. The rearrangement joins TRBV7-2 to TRBJ2-2, with a possible D match to TRBD1 (5 bases). The CDR3 loop spans 13 amino acids. Trimming pared 1 base from V and 5 bases from J, leaving 5 bases between. Germline-derived CDR1 and CDR2 are SGHTA and FQGNSA. CDR3 sequence reads: CASSLEGTGELFF. In DNA, the CDR3 is TGTGCCAGCAGCTTAGAGGGGACCGGGGAGCTGTTTTTT.

This clonotype was observed a handful of times. The rearrangement links TRBV5-1 to TRBJ2-7, with D perhaps assigned TRBD1 or TRBD2 (6 bases each). The CDR3 loop spans 16 amino acids. Germline assignment: CDR1 SGHRS and CDR2 YFSETQ. Trimming shortened V by 0 bases and J by 5 bases, and 18 bases separated the two germline ends. As DNA, the CDR3 is TGCGCCAGCAGCTTGGAGTCGGGGGCAAGTGCGGACGAGCAGTACTTC. Its translation is CASSLESGASADEQYF.

This clonotype was observed at least ten times. The chain is built from TRBV7-9 and TRBJ2-2; 7 bases are a match to TRBD1. This CDR3 comprises 15 residues. CDR1 is SEHNR, CDR2 FQNEAQ, per germline (reference sequence). The ends lost 0 bases at V and 4 bases at J; junction bases unmatched: 2. This chain's CDR3 is CASSLAQGSTGELFF. In DNA, the CDR3 is TGTGCCAGCAGCTTAGCACAGGGGAGCACCGGGGAGCTGTTTTTT.

J is TRBJ1-5 and V is TRBV27, with D tentatively TRBD1 (6 bases). The germline V and J ends were trimmed by 4 bases and 6 bases, with 13 bases remaining between them. Germline CDR1 MNHEY, CDR2 SMNVEV (reference sequence). The length of the CDR3 is 14 residues. The CDR3 bases are TGTGCCAGCAGTTGGGAACCAGGGGTTCAGCCCCAGCATTTT. Its translation: CASSWEPGVQPQHF.

The CDR3 spells CASRADVGDTQYF. The CDR3 nucleotides read TGTGCCAGCAGAGCGGACGTGGGGGATACGCAGTATTTT. J is TRBJ2-3 and V is TRBV12-3 or TRBV12-4, with D possibly being TRBD2 (5 bases). Between the trimmed V and J ends, which lost 6 bases and 6 bases, there was a span of 13 bases. The CDR3 covers 13 residues.

The chain is built from TRBV7-6 and TRBJ2-5; D gene unclear. V was trimmed by 2 bases and J by 4 bases, leaving 8 bases between them. The CDR3 covers 13 residues. Germline V gene data show CDR1 as SGHVS and CDR2 as FNYEAQ. The CDR3 region has the DNA TGTGCCAGCAGCTTAACTCTAGGAGAGACCCAGTACTTC. Its protein is CASSLTLGETQYF. The variable domain in full, completed from reference TRBV7-6 and TRBJ2-5, reads GAGVSQSPRYKVTKRGQDVALRCDPISGHVSLYWYRQALGQGPEFLTYFNYEAQQDKSGLPNDRFSAERPEGSISTLTIQRTEQRDSAMYRCASSLTLGETQYFGPGTRLLVL.

V gene TRBV10-3 combines with J gene TRBJ1-5; D is possibly TRBD1 (5 bases). V was trimmed by 4 bases and J by 1 base, leaving 11 bases between them. Germline CDR1 ENHRY, CDR2 SYGVKD. The CDR3 has 15 residues. The CDR3 DNA reads as TGTGCCATCAGTGGAGGGGCAGGGAGCAATCAGCCCCAGCATTTT. Its translation: CAISGGAGSNQPQHF.

The sample holds one count of this clonotype. Germline and junction disagree at one end, which may indicate a read error. The chain carries TRBV7-7 and TRBJ2-1; 8 nucleotides align to TRBD2. This CDR3 has 17 amino acids. The germline V gene encodes CDR1 SSHAT and CDR2 FNYEAQ (reference sequence). CDR3 in amino acids: CAGSKDPGGASWSEQFF. The CDR3 DNA sequence: TGTGCCGGCAGTAAAGACCCCGGGGGGGCCTCGTGGAGTGAGCAGTTCTTC.

On this clonotype itself: A read error may be the cause here, since a much bigger clone is one base away. The genes are TRBV2 and TRBJ2-2; 7 nucleotides align to TRBD2. The CDR3 has 17 residues. Per germline, CDR1 SNHLY and CDR2 FYNNEI. In nucleotides, the CDR3 is TGTGCCTGCAGTTCCGGGCCCGGACTAGAAAACACCGGGGAGCTGTTTTTT. Its translation is CACSSGPGLENTGELFF.

The sample holds many counts of this clonotype. This rearrangement joins TRBV5-6 to TRBJ1-2; no definite D call. The germline V gene has CDR1 SGHDT and CDR2 YYEEEE. V shed 1 base and J shed 4 bases, with 2 bases lying between them. This CDR3 has 11 residues. The CDR3 region has the DNA TGTGCCAGCAGCTTGTCCTATGGCTACACCTTC. As protein: CASSLSYGYTF.

This clonotype was detected many times. V and J are TRBV7-9 and TRBJ2-7; no clear D. The CDR3 runs to 14 residues. V was pared by 1 base and J by 2 bases, with 9 bases between. Germline V gene lookup returns CDR1 SEHNR and CDR2 FQNEAQ (reference sequence). CDR3 in amino acids: CASSLEYGPYEQYV. In DNA, the CDR3 is TGTGCCAGCAGCTTAGAATACGGGCCCTACGAGCAGTACGTC.

There are a few counts of this clonotype. The chain has TRBV7-2 and TRBJ1-2; unclear D gene. The CDR3 loop spans 14 amino acids. V was trimmed by 5 bases and J by 3 bases, leaving 13 bases between them. Germline CDR1 is SGHTA and CDR2 is FQGNSA. Written as DNA, the CDR3 is TGTGCCAGCAGCCCCTCCCCAGGAGACTATGGCTACACCTTC. This sequence encodes CASSPSPGDYGYTF.